Following are 18 T cell receptor beta chains from one sample sequenced in a study of T cells in Graves' hyperthyroidism and ophthalmopathy. Amplified TCR beta CDR3 regions came from RNA transcripts. HTBI primers were the set used in a first-round RT-PCR of the TCR CDR3. TCRdb recomputed calls from the multiplex PCR reads with MiXCR, one row per CDR3 protein. The sample carries hundreds of thousands of distinct CDR3 sequences, 14% recorded once. Sequencing was done on a sample of blood. These receptors came from a young woman with Graves' hyperthyroidism.

The J gene is TRBJ1-1, the V gene TRBV10-1; 7 positions agree with TRBD1. Germline assignment: CDR1 WNHNN and CDR2 SYGVQD (reference sequence). Unmatched junction bases numbered 2, after V lost 0 bases and J lost 1 base. The CDR3 is 15 residues long. The CDR3 region is CASSESRQGNTEAFF. CDR3 sequence (DNA): TGCGCCAGCAGTGAGTCGCGACAGGGGAACACTGAAGCTTTCTTT.

This clonotype was recorded many times. The chain uses TRBV28 and TRBJ2-7; D perhaps matches TRBD1 (6 bases). Germline V gene data show CDR1 as MDHEN and CDR2 as SYDVKM. Trimming cost V 2 bases and J 5 bases, with 25 bases left between them. The CDR3 loop spans 18 amino acids. The CDR3 DNA reads TGTGCCAGCAGTTTAATTGGGGGTGCCGACAGGATGGCCCACGAGCAGTACTTC. Its protein product is CASSLIGGADRMAHEQYF.

This clonotype has ten or more counts. This chain links TRBV2 with TRBJ2-2; TRBD2 aligns across 9 bases. The V gene's germline CDR1 is SNHLY and CDR2 FYNNEI. Trimming cost V 7 bases and J 7 bases; bases outside gene matches: 10. This CDR3 is 15 amino acids long. The CDR3 here is CASTYDSGSFGELFF. The DNA for the CDR3 is TGTGCCAGCACCTACGATAGCGGGAGTTTCGGGGAGCTGTTTTTT.

This clonotype appeared a few times. The chain uses TRBV6-5 and TRBJ2-5, with a tentative D call TRBD1 (6 bases). V was cut by 0 bases and J by 9 bases, with 17 bases left in between. CDR3 size: 15 residues. Germline V gives CDR1 MNHEY, CDR2 SVGAGI. The DNA for the CDR3 is TGTGCCAGCAGTTACTCGGGCAGGGGTTTGGCGGCCCAGTACTTC. This gives the protein CASSYSGRGLAAQYF.

This clonotype was seen many times. The CDR3 reads CASSPDSSYSYEQYF. In nucleotides, the CDR3 is TGTGCCAGCAGTCCCGACTCTTCGTATTCCTACGAGCAGTACTTC. The genes are TRBV6-2 or TRBV6-3 and TRBJ2-7; D is ambiguous. Trimming left V 5 bases short and J 1 base short, with 15 bases between. CDR1 MNHEY and CDR2 SVGEGT come from the germline V gene. The length of the CDR3 is 15 residues.

This clonotype came up many times. This chain uses TRBV7-6 with TRBJ2-1, with TRBD2 identical over 12 bases. CDR1 is SGHVS, CDR2 FNYEAQ, per germline. Trimming took 5 bases from V and 7 from J; bases not matched to a gene: 6. This CDR3 contains 15 residues. The CDR3 DNA is TGTGCCAGCAGCCCGACTAGCGGGAGAGGTAATGAGCAGTTCTTC. Amino acids: CASSPTSGRGNEQFF.

This clonotype was seen repeatedly, ten times or more. This rearrangement joins TRBV2 to TRBJ1-1; 7 bases fit TRBD1. Trimming cost V 3 bases and J 2 bases; bases outside gene matches: 6. The CDR3 extends over 15 amino acids. Germline V gene sequence: CDR1 SNHLY, CDR2 FYNNEI. CDR3 amino acids: CASSEEGAINTEAFF. CDR3 DNA: TGTGCCAGCAGTGAGGAGGGGGCCATCAACACTGAAGCTTTCTTT.

In its sample, this clonotype was seen once. The chain recombines TRBV2 with TRBJ2-7, with TRBD2 identical over 8 bases. CDR1 and CDR2 from the germline V gene are SNHLY and FYNNEI. The CDR3 is 14 residues long. Germline trimming cut 2 bases from V and 5 bases from J; bases unmatched to any gene: 5. CDR3 protein: CASSESPGGDEQYF. The CDR3 nucleotides are TGTGCCAGCAGTGAATCCCCCGGGGGGGACGAGCAGTACTTC.

The chain is built from TRBV10-1 and TRBJ2-3; 10 bases fit TRBD2. V was clipped by 6 bases and J by 5 bases; unmatched bases: 8. Germline values: CDR1 WNHNN, CDR2 SYGVQD (reference sequence). The CDR3 length is 15 residues. DNA for the CDR3: TGCGCCAGCAGCCCGGGGACTAGCGACCTAGATACGCAGTATTTT. Translated, it gives CASSPGTSDLDTQYF.

This clonotype was seen a few times. The chain is built from TRBV30 and TRBJ1-5, with a weak D call TRBD1 (6 bases). The CDR3 covers 13 residues. V was trimmed by 1 base and J by 2 bases, leaving 6 bases between them. Per germline, CDR1 GTSNPN and CDR2 SVGIG (reference sequence). CDR3 bases: TGTGCCTGGAGTGACAGGGGCAATCAGCCCCAGCATTTT. This gives the protein CAWSDRGNQPQHF.

This clonotype was observed at least ten times. This chain connects TRBV14 to TRBJ2-1; 8 positions agree with TRBD2. The J segment lost 8 bases and the V segment lost 4 bases, leaving 7 bases of the junction unmatched. Germline lookup yields CDR1 SGHDN and CDR2 FVKESK. The CDR3 extends over 14 amino acids. Here the CDR3 reads CASSPLGLAYEQFF. DNA for the CDR3: TGTGCCAGCAGCCCCTTAGGACTAGCCTATGAGCAGTTCTTC.

There are a few counts of this clonotype. The chain joins TRBV4-1 to TRBJ2-5, with a weak D call TRBD2 (6 bases). V was pared by 1 base and J by 5 bases, with 26 bases between. Germline CDR1 and CDR2: MGHRA and YSYEKL. The CDR3 consists of 19 residues. The CDR3 DNA sequence: TGCGCCAGCAGCCAAGGGCGGGGCCGTCAGAAAGCTTGGGGTGAGACCCAGTACTTC. Translated: CASSQGRGRQKAWGETQYF.

This clonotype was seen at least ten times. J is TRBJ2-3 and V is TRBV10-3; possible D gene TRBD1, 6 bases. The germline V gene encodes CDR1 ENHRY and CDR2 SYGVKD. Trimming cost V 10 bases and J 0 bases, with 20 bases left between them. The CDR3 has 16 amino acids. CDR3 amino acids: CANNLPGQNSTDTQYF. The CDR3 coding sequence is TGTGCCAACAACTTACCGGGACAAAATAGCACAGATACGCAGTATTTT.

The chain combines TRBV29-1 with TRBJ2-1, with D perhaps TRBD1 (7 bases). The ends were cut back, 2 bases at V and 10 bases at J, with 15 bases in the middle. Germline V gene sequence: CDR1 SQVTM, CDR2 ANQGSEA. This CDR3 is built from 13 residues. The CDR3 region has the DNA TGCAGCGTTGAACAGGGGGGTATGGGGGAGCAGTTCTTC. Residues: CSVEQGGMGEQFF.

There are many counts of this clonotype. This chain uses TRBV28 with TRBJ2-5, with D maybe TRBD1 (5 bases). In germline, CDR1 is MDHEN, CDR2 SYDVKM. Between the trimmed V and J ends, which lost 5 bases and 1 base, there was a span of 11 bases. This CDR3 has 14 residues. CDR3 region: CASSPYRSQETQYF. CDR3 DNA: TGTGCCAGCAGTCCTTACAGGTCCCAAGAGACCCAGTACTTC.

The chain has TRBV7-3 and TRBJ2-1; D remains ambiguous. The J call may be faulty, since TRBJ2-7 better matches the DNA end. CDR1 and CDR2 (germline): SGHTA, FQGTGA. This CDR3 has 14 amino acids. Here the CDR3 reads CASSPDGSYNEQYF. CDR3 nucleotides: TGTGCCAGCAGCCCAGATGGCTCCTACAATGAGCAGTACTTC.

This clonotype was recorded a few times. The chain is built from TRBV7-9 and TRBJ2-7; no definite D call. V lost 5 bases and J lost 2, with 19 bases in between. The CDR3 loop spans 16 amino acids. Germline-derived CDR1 and CDR2 are SEHNR and FQNEAQ (reference sequence). The CDR3 protein is CASSATRATETYEQYF. DNA of the CDR3: TGTGCCAGCAGCGCAACCCGGGCCACAGAAACCTACGAGCAGTACTTC.

This clonotype appeared a few times. V and J are TRBV20-1 and TRBJ2-2, with 13 bases that match TRBD2. V trimming: 2 bases; J trimming: 3 bases; junction bases outside the gene matches: 6. Germline V CDR1 and CDR2: DFQATT, SNEGSKA (reference sequence). There are 17 residues in the CDR3. The CDR3 nucleotides read TGCAGTGCTAGATCCCTGACTAGCGGGAGGTACACCGGGGAGCTGTTTTTT. It encodes CSARSLTSGRYTGELFF.